Given below is one T cell receptor (beta chain) in context. This sample was taken from a study of CD8 T cells in Susac syndrome. Healthy donors acted as controls, with matching for age and sex. With random hexamers, reverse transcription was performed on about 0.45 to 1 ug of RNA. Multiplex PCR with immunoSEQ amplified the TCR beta CDR3 across 54 Vbeta and 13 Jbeta. TCRdb reprocessed the immunoSEQ multiplex PCR reads via MiXCR and lists one record per CDR3 protein. The table has 75,000 to 100,000 distinct CDR3 sequences, around 94% seen once. V lost 3 bases to trimming and J lost 6 bases, with 21 bases between them. The germline CDR1 and CDR2 sequences are SGDLS and YYNGEE. The CDR3 has 16 amino acids.

Sequencing used CD8+ T cells from PBMCs. The TCR comes from a human donor in good health. The rearrangement links TRBV9 to TRBJ1-1, with D possibly TRBD1 on 6 matching bases. This CDR3 reads CASSDPSGGASSEAFF. Written as DNA, the CDR3 is TGTGCCAGCAGCGACCCTTCTGGGGGGGCTTCCTCTGAAGCTTTCTTT.